The clone carrying this TCR beta chain appeared many times. Its matching antigen is unknown. Ophthalmopathy cases scored 3 or more on the Clinical Activity Score and 4 or more on NOSPECS grade, with duration below 3 months. Those patients with uncontrolled infection, other autoimmune disease, pregnancy or lactation were excluded. TCR beta CDR3 regions were amplified from RNA. A set of HTBI primers served as the primers for a first-round RT-PCR of the TCR CDR3. TCRdb analysed the multiplex PCR reads with MiXCR anew, one entry per CDR3 protein. The repertoire consists of fewer than 650,000 distinct CDR3 sequences, with about 14% occurring once and the leading ten covering over 3.5%. The data belong to a study of T cells in Graves' hyperthyroidism and ophthalmopathy. The trim removed 6 bases at V and 6 bases at J, leaving 4 bases unmatched. CDR3 length: 12 amino acids. Germline lookup yields CDR1 MDHEN and CDR2 SYDVKM.

Study-wide results and limits: Within blood appeared most thyroid clonotypes that had expanded above 0.001. Ophthalmopathy onset followed model prediction by a median around 6.6 months.

Sequencing input: blood. This clonotype originated in a woman in her forties with Graves' ophthalmopathy. The chain employs TRBV28 and TRBJ2-7; 8 bases are a match to TRBD1. The CDR3 loop is CASSKGTGEQYF. The CDR3 nucleotides are TGTGCCAGCAGCAAGGGGACAGGCGAGCAGTACTTC.